This T cell receptor beta chain was sequenced in a study of blood T cell repertoires in COVID-19. Germline trimming cut 3 bases from V and 2 bases from J; bases unmatched to any gene: 3. The CDR3 consists of 15 residues. Germline V gene lookup returns CDR1 SGHDT and CDR2 YYEEEE. Profiling relied on immunoSEQ multiplex PCR, and the TCRdb table lists in-frame clones only, not all of them. Of hundreds of thousands of clones in the sample, around 87% are singletons; the top ten hold approximately 4%. The sample consisted of peripheral blood. The chain couples TRBV5-6 to TRBJ1-5, with TRBD1 matching 9 bases. The sequence was collected from a woman in her forties or fifties with active or convalescent COVID-19. The CDR3 coding sequence is TGTGCCAGCAGCTCACAGGGGGCCGGCAATCAGCCCCAGCATTTT. Its translation: CASSSQGAGNQPQHF.